The clone carrying this T cell receptor (beta chain) was detected only a few times. The antigen remains undetermined. TCRdb's copy holds only in-frame clones and misses some; the assay was immunoSEQ multiplex PCR. The sample shows fewer than 35,000 clones, roughly 91% of them seen only once. Germline V gene lookup returns CDR1 SGHKS and CDR2 YYEKEE (reference sequence). V lost 0 bases, J lost 1 base, and 10 bases lay in between. The CDR3 runs to 15 residues. This record comes from a study of T cells in localized non-small cell lung cancer. Study-wide findings and caveats: Maximal T cell clonality occurred in uninvolved adjacent lung, with tumor ranking below it.

The TCR originated in a female donor aged 60 or older with stage I lung adenocarcinoma. Material: peripheral blood, obtained before any cancer treatment. V and J are TRBV5-5 and TRBJ1-2, with D hard to call. The CDR3 nucleotides are TGTGCCAGCAGCTTGGCCGGGCGCAATAACTATGGCTACACCTTC. Protein: CASSLAGRNNYGYTF. The complete variable domain, with remaining parts taken from reference TRBV5-5 and TRBJ1-2, reads DAGVTQSPTHLIKTRGQQVTLRCSPISGHKSVSWYQQVLGQGPQFIFQYYEKEERGRGNFPDRFSARQFPNYSSELNVNALLLGDSALYLCASSLAGRNNYGYTFGSGTRLTVV.